The 30 T cell receptor beta chains below all came from one sample that was sequenced in a study of blood T cells in healthy people across ages. The second PCR ran about 6 to 12 cycles with a sample-barcoded 5' primer and J-beta primers. TCRdb recomputed calls from the 5' RACE reads with MiXCR, one row per CDR3 protein. The sample lists under 1,000,000 distinct CDR3 sequences; about 46% were seen once. Sequencing was done on a sample of blood. The receptors shown here come from a man older than 75 in good health.

Of note for this clonotype: A read error is possible here, since a much larger clone lies one base away. The chain couples TRBV10-3 to TRBJ2-1; D is ambiguous. From germline, CDR1 is ENHRY and CDR2 SYGVKD. V was cut by 3 bases and J by 8 bases, with 11 bases left in between. CDR3 length equals 13 residues. CDR3 DNA sequence: TGTGCCATCAGTGATCTCCTCTTCGATGAGCAGTTCTTC. Translating it yields CAISDLLFDEQFF.

The chain uses TRBV11-3 and TRBJ2-1; a weak D match, TRBD2 (6 bases). Germline assignment: CDR1 SGHNT and CDR2 YENEEA. The CDR3 loop spans 14 amino acids. V was trimmed by 3 bases and J by 9 bases, leaving 15 bases between them. The CDR3 reads CASSFGGNEVEQFF. The CDR3 DNA reads TGTGCCAGCAGCTTCGGCGGGAACGAGGTTGAGCAGTTCTTC.

This clonotype was recorded many times. The genes are TRBV18 and TRBJ2-1; 13 nucleotides agree with TRBD2. The CDR3 totals 17 residues. Trimming cost V 4 bases and J 3 bases; bases outside gene matches: 6. Germline-derived CDR1 and CDR2 are KGHSH and LQKENI. For the CDR3, the DNA is TGTGCCAGCTCACGGACTAGCGGGAGTGATAGCTACAATGAGCAGTTCTTC. Translating gives CASSRTSGSDSYNEQFF.

The J gene is TRBJ2-3, the V gene TRBV20-1; 8 bases align to TRBD2. Losses at the gene ends were 5 bases for V and 5 bases for J; bases not matched to a gene: 9. The CDR3 length is 14 residues. Looked up from germline, CDR1 is DFQATT and CDR2 is SNEGSKA (reference sequence). CDR3 coding DNA: TGCAGTGCTCAGGCAGCGGGAGTTGAAGATACGCAGTATTTT. This encodes CSAQAAGVEDTQYF.

The CDR3 bases are TGTGCCAGCAGCTCGGACCCCTCCCTGGTATACAATGAGCAGTTCTTC. Its translation: CASSSDPSLVYNEQFF. The chain uses TRBV7-6 and TRBJ2-1, with no clear D. This CDR3 is built from 16 residues. Trimming cost V 4 bases and J 4 bases, with 17 bases left between them. Per germline, CDR1 SGHVS and CDR2 FNYEAQ.

The gene calls are TRBV9 and TRBJ1-5; D is possibly TRBD1 (5 bases). The germline gives CDR1 SGDLS, CDR2 YYNGEE. Deletions cut 4 bases from V and 2 bases from J, with 16 bases between. CDR3 length: 16 residues. Written as DNA, the CDR3 is TGTGCCAGCAGCCCAGGACTGACACAGGGCAATCAGCCCCAGCATTTT. Translation gives CASSPGLTQGNQPQHF.

Turning to this clonotype: One end of the junction does not line up with germline, which may come from a read error. V usage is TRBV4-2 and J usage is TRBJ2-3; D gene unclear. Germline CDR1 LGHNA, CDR2 YNFKEQ. This CDR3 comprises 14 residues. CDR3 nucleotide sequence: TGTGCCAGCAACCAAGATCCCTTCACAGATACGCAGTATTTT. Translation gives CASNQDPFTDTQYF.

This clonotype was observed a few times. The chain links TRBV28 to TRBJ2-7; D perhaps matches TRBD2 (5 bases). Trimming removed 0 bases at V and 2 bases at J, with 11 bases between. The CDR3 has 15 amino acids. Germline V lookup: CDR1 MDHEN, CDR2 SYDVKM. DNA for the CDR3: TGTGCCAGCAGTTTATGGGAGGTCGTCCCCTACGAGCAGTACTTC. The encoded protein is CASSLWEVVPYEQYF.

The chain carries TRBV29-1 and TRBJ2-4; D might be TRBD1 (6 bases). V was pared by 8 bases and J by 13 bases, with 18 bases between. The CDR3 consists of 11 residues. CDR1 SQVTM and CDR2 ANQGSEA come from the germline V gene. CDR3 DNA sequence: TGCAGCACGCGACAGGCTGGGGAGCAGTACTTC. Its protein product is CSTRQAGEQYF.

This chain uses TRBV25-1 with TRBJ2-5, with 8 nucleotides matching TRBD1. The tail of the sequence fits TRBJ2-1 better, so the J call may be wrong. This CDR3 comprises 15 residues. From germline, CDR1 is MGHDK and CDR2 SYGVNS. The CDR3 region has the DNA TGTGCCAGCACCGACCAGGGGGCGGGCCAAGAGACCCAGTTCTTC. It is translated as CASTDQGAGQETQFF.

The rearrangement joins TRBV24-1 to TRBJ2-5, with D maybe TRBD1 (6 bases). Germline V gene lookup returns CDR1 KGHDR and CDR2 SFDVKD. The CDR3 consists of 15 residues. Trimming cost V 0 bases and J 4 bases, with 11 bases left between them. CDR3 DNA: TGTGCCACCAGTGATTTGGGGACATCCGGAGAGACCCAGTACTTC. It is translated as CATSDLGTSGETQYF.

A note on this clonotype: One end of the junction does not line up with germline, which may come from a read error. V is TRBV24-1 and J is TRBJ2-2; D tentatively fits TRBD1 or TRBD2 (5 bases each). This CDR3 has 16 amino acids. In germline, CDR1 is KGHDR, CDR2 SFDVKD. The CDR3 sequence is CTTSDRAGTGTGELFF. DNA of the CDR3: TGTACCACCAGTGATCGAGCCGGGACCGGCACCGGGGAGCTGTTTTTT.

The genes are TRBV10-3 and TRBJ2-1; 10 positions agree with TRBD2. J lost 9 bases, V lost 0 bases, and 11 bases had no gene match. The CDR3 extends over 17 amino acids. Per germline, CDR1 ENHRY and CDR2 SYGVKD. This CDR3 reads CAISESLAGGSIPEQFF. The DNA of the CDR3 is TGTGCCATCAGTGAGTCGTTAGCGGGAGGCTCTATCCCTGAGCAGTTCTTC.

The V gene is TRBV12-3 or TRBV12-4, the J gene TRBJ2-2; 9 bases are a match to TRBD1. The J segment lost 2 bases and the V segment lost 6 bases, leaving 4 bases of the junction unmatched. This CDR3 contains 15 residues. The CDR3 region has the DNA TGTGCCAGCAGGACAGGGGGTACTAACACCGGGGAGCTGTTTTTT. Translation gives CASRTGGTNTGELFF.

This clonotype showed up many times. DNA for the CDR3: TGTGCCAGCAGTCCGGGGGCTAGCGGGGGATACAATGAGCAGTTCTTC. Translation gives CASSPGASGGYNEQFF. The V call is TRBV12-3 or TRBV12-4, the J call TRBJ2-1, with 10 bases identical to TRBD2. This CDR3 is 16 amino acids long. The V gene end was trimmed by 5 bases and the J gene end by 4 bases; junction bases not matched to a gene: 8.

This clonotype was recorded a few times. This chain connects TRBV9 to TRBJ2-3; D call uncertain. The CDR3 is 13 residues long. V was clipped by 7 bases and J by 1 base, with 10 bases between them. Germline lookup yields CDR1 SGDLS and CDR2 YYNGEE. The CDR3, as DNA: TGTGCCAGCTCATTCTCTCGCACAGATACGCAGTATTTT. Its protein is CASSFSRTDTQYF.

Notes on this clonotype: A much larger clone lies a single base off, so this may be a read error. The chain carries TRBV28 and TRBJ2-1; tentative D call: TRBD1 (5 bases). Germline V lookup: CDR1 MDHEN, CDR2 SYDVKM. The V end lost 3 bases, the J end lost 10 bases, and 13 bases lay between the germline ends. This CDR3 has 13 residues. For the CDR3, the DNA is TGTGCCAGCAGTTTTAGCAGGGTCAGCGAGCAGTTCTTC. Protein sequence: CASSFSRVSEQFF.

This chain uses TRBV21-1 with TRBJ2-7; TRBD2 is the table's D call, not checked against the DNA. TRBV21-1 is a known pseudogene. The CDR3 length is 17 residues. The CDR3 region is CASSLEGAGLSSYEQYF. DNA of the CDR3: TGTGCCAGCAGCTTAGAGGGTGCAGGACTTTCATCCTACGAGCAGTACTTC.

This clonotype was detected a few times. The V and J genes are TRBV6-2 or TRBV6-3 and TRBJ1-5; TRBD1 agrees at 7 bases. J lost 3 bases, V lost 5 bases, and 4 bases had no gene match. Germline loops: CDR1 MNHEY, CDR2 SVGEGT. The CDR3 spans 14 residues. As DNA, the CDR3 is TGTGCCAGCAGTGACGGGACAGTCAATCAGCCCCAGCATTTT. Encoded protein: CASSDGTVNQPQHF.

Notes on this clonotype: A much larger clone is a single base away; this may be a read error. The chain recombines TRBV20-1 with TRBJ2-7, with TRBD2 identical over 12 bases. CDR3 length equals 15 residues. Germline CDR1 DFQATT, CDR2 SNEGSKA (reference sequence). The CDR3 loop reads CSARGLAGDSYGQYF. The CDR3 region has the DNA TGCAGTGCTAGGGGACTAGCGGGCGACTCCTACGGGCAGTACTTC.

The chain uses TRBV5-1 and TRBJ2-5; 10 nucleotides line up with TRBD2. The trim removed 3 bases at V and 11 bases at J, leaving 16 bases unmatched. Per the germline V gene, CDR1 is SGHRS and CDR2 is YFSETQ. This CDR3 has 16 residues. DNA for the CDR3: TGCGCCAGCAGCTCCTTAGCGGGAGGCGCGGGGAATGAGCAGTACTTC. Translation gives CASSSLAGGAGNEQYF. Looking up the rest from reference TRBV5-1 and TRBJ2-5 gives the full variable domain: KAGVTQTPRYLIKTRGQQVTLSCSPISGHRSVSWYQQTPGQGLQFLFEYFSETQRNKGNFPGRFSGRQFSNSRSEMNVSTLELGDSALYLCASSSLAGGAGNEQYFGPGTRLLVL.

The J gene is TRBJ2-7, the V gene TRBV20-1, with 11 bases aligning to TRBD1. J was trimmed by 4 bases and V by 4 bases; bases with no gene match: 12. The CDR3 covers 16 residues. Germline lookup yields CDR1 DFQATT and CDR2 SNEGSKA (reference sequence). The CDR3 coding sequence is TGCAGTGCTACACCGCCAGGACAGGGGGCGAGGTACGAGCAGTACTTC. Residues: CSATPPGQGARYEQYF.

This chain's CDR3 is CATPNGNYGYTF. CDR3 bases: TGTGCCACCCCCAATGGGAACTATGGCTACACCTTC. This sequence joins TRBV2 and TRBJ1-2, with unresolved D. V lost 10 bases and J lost 2, with 11 bases in between. The germline CDR1 and CDR2 sequences are SNHLY and FYNNEI. The CDR3 consists of 12 residues. The full variable domain, rest sourced from reference TRBV2 and TRBJ1-2, is EPEVTQTPSHQVTQMGQEVILRCVPISNHLYFYWYRQILGQKVEFLVSFYNNEISEKSEIFDDQFSVERPDGSNFTLKIRSTKLEDSAMYFCATPNGNYGYTFGSGTRLTVV.

This clonotype has more than one count but fewer than ten. The rearrangement links TRBV20-1 to TRBJ1-2; no reliable D call. Trimming took off 5 bases at V and 8 bases at J, with 12 bases between the two ends. In germline, CDR1 is DFQATT, CDR2 SNEGSKA (reference sequence). The CDR3 is made up of 11 amino acids. DNA of the CDR3: TGCAGTGCTGCGGACCCCCCGGGCTACACCTTC. Protein: CSAADPPGYTF.

This clonotype was recorded many times. The chain employs TRBV7-9 and TRBJ2-3; 11 bases agree with TRBD2. V was clipped by 5 bases and J by 3 bases; unmatched bases: 7. CDR1 and CDR2 (germline): SEHNR, FQNEAQ (reference sequence). The CDR3 runs 16 residues. The CDR3 DNA sequence: TGTGCCAGCAGCCGCACTAGCGGGAGTTTGACAGATACGCAGTATTTT. This codes for CASSRTSGSLTDTQYF.

For this clonotype: Just one base apart from a much larger clone, this may be a read error. This chain joins TRBV10-3 and TRBJ2-1; D is unresolved. The germline CDR1 and CDR2 sequences are ENHRY and SYGVKD. Trimming took off 5 bases at V and 7 bases at J, with 6 bases between the two ends. This CDR3 contains 11 residues. In nucleotides, the CDR3 is TGTGCCATCAGTAATGGAAATGAGCAGTTCTTC. This codes for CAISNGNEQFF.

V usage is TRBV6-5 and J usage is TRBJ2-1, with 9 bases identical to TRBD2. This CDR3 region has 13 residues. V shed 6 bases, J shed 6 bases, and the junction held 3 bases outside the gene matches. In germline, CDR1 is MNHEY, CDR2 SVGAGI. The CDR3 DNA reads TGTGCCAGCAGGACTAGCGGCGCCAATGAGCAGTTCTTC. This encodes CASRTSGANEQFF.

V usage is TRBV2 and J usage is TRBJ1-5; tentative D call: TRBD1 (5 bases). Germline loops: CDR1 SNHLY, CDR2 FYNNEI. The CDR3 is 13 amino acids. Trimming took off 3 bases at V and 3 bases at J, with 6 bases between the two ends. CDR3 DNA: TGTGCCAGCAGTGAGACAGCCAATCAGCCCCAGCATTTT. Residues: CASSETANQPQHF. The whole variable domain, remainder taken from reference TRBV2 and TRBJ1-5, is EPEVTQTPSHQVTQMGQEVILRCVPISNHLYFYWYRQILGQKVEFLVSFYNNEISEKSEIFDDQFSVERPDGSNFTLKIRSTKLEDSAMYFCASSETANQPQHFGDGTRLSIL.

Concerning this clonotype itself: A much larger clone differs by one base, so this may be a read error. The rearrangement links TRBV6-6 to TRBJ1-2, with D unresolved. The germline V gene encodes CDR1 MNHNY and CDR2 SVGAGI (reference sequence). The CDR3 runs 13 residues. V shed 5 bases and J shed 2 bases, with 9 bases lying between them. In DNA form, the CDR3 reads TGTGCCAGCAGTCGACGGAGCAACTATGGCTACACCTTC. The encoded protein is CASSRRSNYGYTF.

This chain links TRBV18 with TRBJ2-5, with D possibly matching TRBD1 (6 bases). Deletions cut 6 bases from V and 1 base from J, with 15 bases between. This CDR3 has 15 residues. Germline assignment: CDR1 KGHSH and CDR2 LQKENI. In DNA form, the CDR3 reads TGTGCCAGCTCGCAACAGGGAAAAAGCCAAGAGACCCAGTACTTC. Translated: CASSQQGKSQETQYF.